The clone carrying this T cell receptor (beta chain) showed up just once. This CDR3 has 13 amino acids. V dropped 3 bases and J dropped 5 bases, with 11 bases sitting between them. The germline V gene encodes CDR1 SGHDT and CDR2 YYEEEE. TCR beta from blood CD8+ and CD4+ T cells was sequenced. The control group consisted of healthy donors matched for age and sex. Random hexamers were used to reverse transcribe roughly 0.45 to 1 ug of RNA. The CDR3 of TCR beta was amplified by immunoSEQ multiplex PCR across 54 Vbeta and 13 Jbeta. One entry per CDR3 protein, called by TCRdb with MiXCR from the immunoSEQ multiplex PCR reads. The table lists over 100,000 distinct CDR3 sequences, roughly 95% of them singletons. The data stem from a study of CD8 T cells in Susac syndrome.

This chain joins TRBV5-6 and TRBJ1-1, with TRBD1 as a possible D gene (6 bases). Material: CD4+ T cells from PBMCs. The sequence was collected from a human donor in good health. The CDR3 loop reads CASSSQGRTEAFF. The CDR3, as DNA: TGTGCCAGCAGCTCCCAGGGGCGAACTGAAGCTTTCTTT.